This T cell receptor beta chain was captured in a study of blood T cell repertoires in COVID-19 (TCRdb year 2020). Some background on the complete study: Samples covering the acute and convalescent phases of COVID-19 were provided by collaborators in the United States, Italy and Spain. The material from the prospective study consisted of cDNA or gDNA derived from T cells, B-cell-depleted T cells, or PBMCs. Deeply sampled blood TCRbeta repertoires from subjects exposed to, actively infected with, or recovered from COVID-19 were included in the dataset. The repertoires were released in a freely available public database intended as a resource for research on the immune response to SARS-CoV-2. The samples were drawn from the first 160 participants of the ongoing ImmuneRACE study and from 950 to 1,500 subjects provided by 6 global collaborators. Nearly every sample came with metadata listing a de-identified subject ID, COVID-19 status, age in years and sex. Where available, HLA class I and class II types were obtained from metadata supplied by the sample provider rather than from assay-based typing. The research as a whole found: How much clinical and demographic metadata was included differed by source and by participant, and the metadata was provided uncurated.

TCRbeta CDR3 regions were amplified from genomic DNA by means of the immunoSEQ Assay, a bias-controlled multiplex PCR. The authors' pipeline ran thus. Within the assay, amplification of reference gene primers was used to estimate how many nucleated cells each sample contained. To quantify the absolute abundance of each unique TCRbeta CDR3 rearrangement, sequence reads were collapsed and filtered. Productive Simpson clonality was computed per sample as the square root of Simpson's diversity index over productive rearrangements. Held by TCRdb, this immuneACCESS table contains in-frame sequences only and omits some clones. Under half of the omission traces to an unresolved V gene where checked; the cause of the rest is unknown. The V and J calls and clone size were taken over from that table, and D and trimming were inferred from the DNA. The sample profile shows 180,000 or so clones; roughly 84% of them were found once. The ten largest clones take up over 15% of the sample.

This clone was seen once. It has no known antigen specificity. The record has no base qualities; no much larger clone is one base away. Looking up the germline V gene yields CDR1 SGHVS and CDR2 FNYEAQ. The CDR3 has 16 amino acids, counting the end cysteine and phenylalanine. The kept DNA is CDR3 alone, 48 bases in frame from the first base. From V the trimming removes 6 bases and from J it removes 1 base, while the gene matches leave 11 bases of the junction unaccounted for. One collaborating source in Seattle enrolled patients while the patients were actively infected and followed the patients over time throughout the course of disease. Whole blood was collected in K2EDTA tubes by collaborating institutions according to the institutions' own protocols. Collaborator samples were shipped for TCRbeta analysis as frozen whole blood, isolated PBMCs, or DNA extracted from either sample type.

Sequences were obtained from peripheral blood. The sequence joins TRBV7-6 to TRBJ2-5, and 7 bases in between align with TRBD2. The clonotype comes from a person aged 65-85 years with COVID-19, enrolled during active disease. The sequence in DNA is TGTGCCAGCAGGGTTCGGGGGATAGCGGGCCAAGAGACCCAGTACTTC. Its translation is CASRVRGIAGQETQYF.